Listed below are T cell receptor beta chains from one sample, sequenced in a study of PD-1 blockade in classical Hodgkin lymphoma. The protocol was immunoSEQ multiplex PCR, while the TCRdb copy is restricted to in-frame clones and leaves out a portion. The sample yields over 70,000 clones, 89% seen once. Material: peripheral blood mononuclear cells (PBMCs), obtained at baseline. All receptors come from a human donor with classical Hodgkin lymphoma. Both conserved end residues are part of each CDR3. Only some rows state a clone size, as once, few, many or a class for expanded clones.

abundance	j_gene	v_gene	CDR3aa
-	TRBJ2-1	TRBV7-9	CASTVIRLDEQFF
-	TRBJ2-1	TRBV5-6	CASSLWGLADNEQFF
-	TRBJ2-7	TRBV18	CASSPTVFAGRAPHEQYF
once	TRBJ2-7	TRBV15	CATSRRQGPSYEQYF
-	TRBJ2-7	TRBV19	CASSLTGTSYEQYF
-	TRBJ2-3	TRBV2	CASSVQGVRTDTQYF
-	TRBJ2-1	TRBV27	CASMGFSSYNEQFF
-	TRBJ2-7	TRBV7-9	CASSPDRVRVGEQYF
-	TRBJ2-1	TRBV18	CASSPRTSGNEQFF
-	TRBJ2-1	TRBV4-1	CASSQAGGLGDNEQFF
-	TRBJ1-2	TRBV14	CASSPWAGGVDYGYTF
-	TRBJ2-5	TRBV7-6	CASSHSGGGETQYF
-	TRBJ1-1	TRBV5-6	CASSFVEGPAFF
-	TRBJ1-5	TRBV5-1	CASSLETGNNQPQHF
few	TRBJ2-4	TRBV28	CASMGDSKNIQYF
-	TRBJ2-6	TRBV27	CASSLDPSGANVLTF
-	TRBJ2-1	TRBV7-6	CASSLALAGDSYNEQFF
-	TRBJ2-7	TRBV2	CASNVHGAYEQYF
-	TRBJ2-2	TRBV2	CASTGGLNTGELFF
-	TRBJ2-1	TRBV23-1	CASSQSDGRCTYNEQFF
few	TRBJ2-7	TRBV6-1	CASSVRAEGSYEQYF
-	TRBJ1-1	TRBV19	CASKRQNMNTEAFF
-	TRBJ1-1	TRBV5-1	CASRTGTNTEAFF
-	TRBJ2-7	TRBV5-4	CASSLEVWGSSYEQYF
-	TRBJ2-1	TRBV18	CASSPLDRGVEQFF
once	TRBJ1-1	TRBV6-5	CASSLPGQGSAAFF
-	TRBJ2-2	TRBV2	CASRGGFIAGELFF
-	TRBJ2-3	TRBV25-1	CASSEEGWADTQYF
-	TRBJ2-5	TRBV28	CASSFAGEGTQYF
-	TRBJ2-3	TRBV12-5	CASGRGGFGDTQYF
-	TRBJ2-1	TRBV19	CASNWGLVDYNEQFF
-	TRBJ1-1	TRBV19	CASKNMGQGNTEAFF
once	TRBJ1-4	TRBV7-9	CASSGTGTGAQQLFF
-	TRBJ2-2	TRBV14	CASSQDFGGRAVVGELFF
-	TRBJ1-1	TRBV28	CASSKAGRGTEAFF
-	TRBJ2-4	TRBV30	CAWSSRGLTLGIAKNIQYF
-	TRBJ1-2	TRBV4-3	CASSQLLLGAAYGYTF
-	TRBJ1-1	TRBV6-1	CASSEDQGIGTEAFF
-	TRBJ1-3	TRBV6-6	CASTFGTSGNTIYF
-	TRBJ2-3	TRBV7-9	CASSPRELYTDTQYF
-	TRBJ1-4	TRBV30	CAFYRGRDNEKLFF
-	TRBJ2-1	TRBV12-5	CASGTGDSYNEQFF
-	TRBJ1-2	TRBV4-1	CASSQERGRNYGYTF
-	TRBJ1-1	TRBV27	CASSLQGRTEAFF
few	TRBJ2-2	TRBV19	CASSIIGGKNTGELFF
-	TRBJ2-5	TRBV19	CASSERLLKETQYF
-	TRBJ1-2	TRBV6-5	CATPSSSGGNYGYTF
-	TRBJ2-7	TRBV27	CASSSRRDTYEQYF